The entry that follows covers one T cell receptor (beta chain) sequence. This clonotype was seen repeatedly, ten times or more. This clone's antigen is unknown. No base quality values were provided; no much bigger clone lies one nucleotide off. The treatment or condition label, as the study defines it: PENTA 11 planned treatment interruption arm or continuous ART arm. Children from the United Kingdom aged 2 to 15 years who had been given at least three-drug ART for at least 24 weeks were enrolled as participants. Cryopreserved PBMCs containing at least 5 million viable cells were needed, and several candidate patients were excluded because their viable PBMC yield was low. Using a FACSAria III cell sorter, naive CD4+ CD45RA+ CD45RO- T cells were FACS-sorted out of thawed PBMCs. After sorting, cells were fixed, and RNA was extracted with the RNeasy FFPE kit and then with the RNeasy Micro kit. The library was produced with 3' RACE. To correct PCR amplification bias, TCR libraries were generated from RNA with a 3' RACE protocol that used unique molecular identifiers. Amplicon libraries were pooled in groups of up to 12 and sequenced on an Illumina MiSeq using v2 2x250 paired-end chemistry. The study's own analysis went as follows. Decombinator was used to process the reads, assigning V and J genes and CDR3 and applying barcode-based correction of errors and PCR bias. Before the Gini coefficient was calculated with the R ineq package, repertoires were subsampled to the same depth. GLIPH, Hamming distance and a shared triplet metric were used to assess CDR3 similarity. Through fastp at Q25 and MiXCR, TCRdb rebuilt clones from the public reads, retaining in-frame beta chains. Duplicate CDR3 protein sequences are folded into a single record with the most common DNA and genes. The V and J calls were determined by TCRdb, not by the authors. The sample records about 89,000 distinct CDR3 sequences, 6.9% of which are singletons. About 1.1% of the sample goes to the ten largest clones.

This sample stems from a study of HIV-infected children after antiretroviral therapy interruption (dated by TCRdb to between 2017 and 2020). In terms of the full investigation: The study included eight children, four on planned treatment interruption and four on continuous treatment, and all eight had a CD4+ count above 500 and a viral load below 50 copies/ml. A median age of around 10 years was recorded in the interruption group, and a median age of around 8 years was recorded in the continuous treatment group. In the continuous-treatment arm, samples from corresponding weeks 0, 48 and 150 were analyzed. Most participating children had recorded exposure to EBV and CMV. Interruption-arm samples came from week 0, week 12, end of interruption (week 24 or 48), and about 3 years after study end. Alongside thymic output measurements, TCR repertoires of children on planned treatment interruption were compared with TCR repertoires of children on continuous antiretroviral treatment. The full study reports these points: The small number of patients is a limitation of the study, so the data should be interpreted with caution. Minor non-naive CD45RA+ populations such as EMRA or stem memory cells might have been included among the sorted CD45RA+ naive cells. In naive CD4+ repertoires of PTI patients, reduced CDR3 sharing between time points was observed after interruption began, whereas many sequences were found to be shared between end of interruption and 3 years later. An increase in the naive CD4+ Gini coefficient was observed by the end of treatment interruption, suggesting clonal expansion, and a return to baseline was observed by 3 years.

CDR1 and CDR2, per the germline V gene (reference sequence), are DFQATT and SNEGSKA. V and J are truncated by 3 bases and 7 bases respectively, leaving an intervening sequence of 10 bases. The CDR3 runs 12 residues from the cysteine to the phenylalanine. Only the CDR3 portion is preserved as DNA: 36 bases, with reading frame beginning at the first base. The receptor chain draws on TRBV20-1 and TRBJ2-4; TRBD2 is perhaps the D gene, given 5 matching bases. Here the sequenced sample was CD45RA+ CD4+ T cells from PBMCs, pooled from several time points, taken from a donor given antiretroviral therapy, either interrupted or continuous. Sample cell subset or site, as interpreted from the label and publication: naive CD4+ CD45RA+ CD45RO- T cells. The TCR comes from a pool of human donors with HIV. The CDR3: CSASAGGNIQYF. The nucleotide sequence is given as TGCAGTGCTAGCGCGGGCGGGAACATTCAGTACTTC.